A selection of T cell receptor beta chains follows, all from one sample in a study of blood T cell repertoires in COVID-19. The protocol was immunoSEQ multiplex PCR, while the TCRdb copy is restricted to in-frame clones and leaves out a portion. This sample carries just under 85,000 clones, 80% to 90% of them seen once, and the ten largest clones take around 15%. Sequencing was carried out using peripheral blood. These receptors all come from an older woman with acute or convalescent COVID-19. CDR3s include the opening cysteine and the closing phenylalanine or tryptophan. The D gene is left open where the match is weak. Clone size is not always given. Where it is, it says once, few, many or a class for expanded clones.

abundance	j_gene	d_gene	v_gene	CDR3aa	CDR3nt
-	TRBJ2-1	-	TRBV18	CASSRLGTTEYNEQFF	TGTGCCAGCTCACGCCTCGGGACAACGGAGTACAATGAGCAGTTCTTC
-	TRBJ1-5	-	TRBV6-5	CASSSQSNQPQHF	TGTGCCAGCAGTTCACAGAGCAATCAGCCCCAGCATTTT
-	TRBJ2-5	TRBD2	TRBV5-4	CASSLDGSGRLETQYF	TGTGCCAGCAGCTTGGACGGTAGCGGGAGGTTGGAGACCCAGTACTTC
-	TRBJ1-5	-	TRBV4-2	CASSQELRDQPQHF	TGTGCCAGCAGCCAAGAGCTGAGGGATCAGCCCCAGCATTTT
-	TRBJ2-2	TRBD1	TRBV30	CAWIGQGRTSGELFF	TGTGCCTGGATTGGACAGGGGCGAACCTCCGGGGAGCTGTTTTTT
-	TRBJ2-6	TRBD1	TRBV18	CASSLRTGGFSGANVLTF	TGTGCCAGCTCACTTAGGACAGGGGGGTTTTCTGGGGCCAACGTCCTGACTTTC
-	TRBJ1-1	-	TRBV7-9	CASSLQINTEAFF	TGTGCCAGCAGCCTACAGATAAACACTGAAGCTTTCTTT
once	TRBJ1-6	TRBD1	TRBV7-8	CASSTTGSDSPLHF	TGTGCCAGCAGCACGACAGGGTCGGATTCACCCCTCCACTTT
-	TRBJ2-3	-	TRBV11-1	CASSLAGGDTQYF	TGTGCCAGCAGCTTAGCGGGGGGTGATACGCAGTATTTT
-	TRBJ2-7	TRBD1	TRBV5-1	CASSSPGQGSPLNF	TGCGCCAGCAGCTCTCCGGGACAGGGGTCCCCCTTGAATTTC
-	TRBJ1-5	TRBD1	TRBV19	CASSIWGQRLDQPQHF	TGTGCCAGTAGTATCTGGGGACAGCGATTAGATCAGCCCCAGCATTTT
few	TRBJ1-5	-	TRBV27	CASSLRRSGSQPQHF	TGTGCCAGCAGTTTACGACGGAGTGGGAGTCAGCCCCAGCATTTT
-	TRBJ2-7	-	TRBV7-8	CASSTATGLGSYEQYF	TGTGCCAGCAGCACCGCAACGGGACTGGGATCCTACGAGCAGTACTTC
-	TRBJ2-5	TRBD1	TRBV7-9	CASSWDRGLETQYF	TGTGCCAGCAGTTGGGACAGGGGGTTGGAGACCCAGTACTTC
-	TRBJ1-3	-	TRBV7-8	CASSLVLGAGNTIYF	TGTGCCAGCAGCTTAGTTCTGGGAGCTGGAAACACCATATATTTT
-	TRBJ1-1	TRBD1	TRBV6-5	CASSRRQGGYTGAFF	TGTGCCAGCAGTCGGAGACAGGGAGGTTATACAGGAGCTTTCTTT
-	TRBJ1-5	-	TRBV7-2	CASSLGSGNNQPQHF	TGTGCCAGCAGCTTAGGGTCAGGCAACAATCAGCCCCAGCATTTT
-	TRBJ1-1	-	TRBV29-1	CSAMAILNTEAFF	TGCAGCGCCATGGCCATATTAAACACTGAAGCTTTCTTT
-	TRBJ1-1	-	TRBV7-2	CASGGGRNTEAFF	TGTGCCAGCGGGGGGGGAAGAAACACTGAAGCTTTCTTT
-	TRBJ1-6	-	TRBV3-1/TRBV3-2	CASSPTAYNSPLHF	TGTGCCAGCAGCCCCACAGCCTATAATTCACCCCTCCACTTT
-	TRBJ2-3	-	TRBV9	CASSPLPLSTGTDTQYF	TGTGCCAGCAGCCCCCTCCCATTATCCACGGGCACAGATACGCAGTATTTT
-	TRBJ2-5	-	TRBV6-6	CASSYGGSQETQYF	TGTGCCAGCAGTTACGGGGGGTCCCAAGAGACCCAGTACTTC
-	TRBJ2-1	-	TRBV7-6	CASSLAAGKRHEQFF	TGTGCCAGCAGCTTAGCGGCGGGGAAGAGGCATGAGCAGTTCTTC
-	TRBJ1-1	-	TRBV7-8	CASSLVGGNTEAFF	TGTGCCAGCAGCTTAGTAGGAGGGAACACTGAAGCTTTCTTT
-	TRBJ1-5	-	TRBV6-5	CASTEAGGRNQPQHF	TGTGCCAGCACCGAGGCGGGGGGTCGGAATCAGCCCCAGCATTTT
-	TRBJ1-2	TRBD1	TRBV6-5	CARPTGHYGYTF	TGTGCCAGACCGACAGGGCACTATGGCTACACCTTC
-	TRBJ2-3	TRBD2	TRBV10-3	CAISEGTSGGDTQYF	TGTGCCATCAGTGAGGGGACTAGCGGGGGGGATACGCAGTATTTT
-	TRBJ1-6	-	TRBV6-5	CASRLDSSYNSPLHF	TGTGCCAGCAGATTGGACAGCTCCTATAATTCACCCCTCCACTTT
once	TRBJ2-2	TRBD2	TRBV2	CASSSSGRAAGELFF	TGTGCCAGCAGTTCTAGCGGGAGGGCCGCCGGGGAGCTGTTTTTT
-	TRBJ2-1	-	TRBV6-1	CASSEFNNEQFF	TGTGCCAGCAGTGAGTTTAACAATGAGCAGTTCTTC
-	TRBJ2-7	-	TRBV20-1	CSARALYEQYF	TGCAGTGCTAGAGCCCTCTACGAGCAGTACTTC
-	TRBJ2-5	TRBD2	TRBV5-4	CASSPGGVETQYF	TGTGCCAGCAGCCCCGGGGGGGTGGAGACCCAGTACTTC
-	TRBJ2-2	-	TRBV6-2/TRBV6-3	CASSYSIHGTLNTGELFF	TGTGCCAGCAGTTACTCGATTCACGGGACACTTAACACCGGGGAGCTGTTTTTT
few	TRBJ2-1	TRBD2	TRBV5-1	CASSFQTSGTLGEQFF	TGCGCCAGCAGCTTTCAGACTAGCGGGACACTGGGTGAGCAGTTCTTC
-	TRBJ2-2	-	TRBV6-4	CASTAGLGTGELFF	TGTGCCAGCACGGCGGGCCTTGGGACCGGGGAGCTGTTTTTT
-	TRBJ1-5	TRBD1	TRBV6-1	CASSEQGGNQPQHF	TGTGCCAGCAGTGAACAGGGGGGAAATCAGCCCCAGCATTTT
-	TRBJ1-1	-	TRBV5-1	CASRETGENTEAFF	TGCGCCAGCCGCGAGACAGGAGAGAACACTGAAGCTTTCTTT
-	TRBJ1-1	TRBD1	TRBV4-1	CASSQDRTNTEAFF	TGCGCCAGCAGCCAGGACAGGACGAACACTGAAGCTTTCTTT
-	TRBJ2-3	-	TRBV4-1	CASSQALSRSTDTQYF	TGCGCCAGCAGCCAAGCACTTAGCCGAAGCACAGATACGCAGTATTTT
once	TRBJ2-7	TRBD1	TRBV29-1	CSVPGTGGSYEQYF	TGCAGCGTACCCGGGACAGGCGGCTCCTACGAGCAGTACTTC